The 27 T cell receptor beta chains below all came from one sample that was sequenced in a study of persistence of HIV-infected CD4 T cells. Their specific antigens are unknown. This nonspecific control used anti-CD3/anti-CD28 bead stimulation of CD4+ T cells. Sorting of responding CD4+ T cells relied on upregulated CD40 ligand together with CD69. The immunoSEQ assay was version 4, run in survey mode. Sequenced by immunoSEQ multiplex PCR; TCRdb stores in-frame clones only, minus some. The data show tens of thousands of clones, roughly 90% seen once. The sequencing here drew on CD4+ T cells sorted from PBMCs after roughly 18-hour stimulation, taken from a patient who received antiretroviral therapy. These receptors originate from an adult woman with HIV who was CMV-seropositive.

This sequence joins TRBV19 and TRBJ1-2, with 9 bases identical to TRBD1. J was trimmed by 1 base and V by 4 bases; bases with no gene match: 4. This CDR3 region has 15 residues. The germline CDR1 and CDR2 sequences are LNHDA and SQIVND (reference sequence). The CDR3 is CASSNRDRVNYGYTF. The CDR3 nucleotides read TGTGCCAGTAGTAACCGGGACAGGGTTAACTATGGCTACACCTTC.

V usage is TRBV24-1 and J usage is TRBJ2-7; D uncertain. The germline V gene has CDR1 KGHDR and CDR2 SFDVKD. V shed 1 base and J shed 6 bases, with 3 bases lying between them. This CDR3 spans 11 amino acids. CDR3 loop: CATSDLCEQYV. CDR3 sequence (DNA): TGTGCCACCAGTGATTTATGCGAGCAGTACGTC.

The chain is built from TRBV3-1 (or the pseudogene TRBV3-2) and TRBJ2-7, with TRBD1 as a possible D gene (5 bases). The V gene lost 4 bases and the J gene lost 0 bases, with 10 bases spanning the gap. There are 14 residues in the CDR3. Germline V CDR1 and CDR2: LGHDT, YNNKEL (reference sequence). The CDR3 DNA sequence: TGTGCCAGCAGCCTCGGACAAATCTCCTACGAGCAGTACTTC. This encodes CASSLGQISYEQYF.

CDR3 DNA sequence: TGTGCCAGCAGCTTGGCGACAGGGTCGGGTCAGCCCCAGCATTTT. This encodes CASSLATGSGQPQHF. The chain is built from TRBV5-5 and TRBJ1-5, with 7 bases matching TRBD1. CDR3 length equals 15 residues. V trimming: 0 bases; J trimming: 6 bases; junction bases outside the gene matches: 6. The V gene's germline CDR1 is SGHKS and CDR2 YYEKEE (reference sequence).

This clone has more than one count but fewer than ten. The chain is built from TRBV5-1 and TRBJ1-1; TRBD1 agrees at 10 bases. Looked up from germline, CDR1 is SGHRS and CDR2 is YFSETQ. There are 16 residues in the CDR3. With 4 bases clipped from V and 7 bases from J, the junction kept 13 bases outside the gene matches. The CDR3 loop reads CASSPTGGAGRSEAFF. The CDR3 DNA sequence: TGCGCCAGCAGCCCGACAGGGGGCGCGGGCCGTAGTGAAGCTTTCTTT.

The chain joins TRBV19 to TRBJ2-1, with no clear D. This CDR3 has 13 amino acids. V was shortened by 3 bases and J by 5 bases, with 8 bases between the two germline ends. Germline V lookup: CDR1 LNHDA, CDR2 SQIVND (reference sequence). CDR3 sequence: CASSMNRNNEQFF. The CDR3 nucleotides read TGTGCCAGTAGTATGAACAGAAACAATGAGCAGTTCTTC.

CDR3 residues: CASSQGGRVGQPQHF. The CDR3 nucleotides read TGTGCCAGCAGCCAAGGAGGCAGGGTTGGTCAGCCCCAGCATTTT. This chain uses TRBV3-1 (or the pseudogene TRBV3-2) with TRBJ1-5; weak D call: TRBD1 (5 bases). In germline, CDR1 is LGHDT, CDR2 YNNKEL (reference sequence). CDR3 size: 15 residues. V was clipped by 1 base and J by 6 bases, with 13 bases between them.

This clone was seen a few times. The V gene is TRBV7-9, the J gene TRBJ1-1; 9 bases map to TRBD1. J gave up 5 bases and V 4 bases, and 8 bases lay outside the gene matches. This CDR3 region has 15 residues. CDR1 is SEHNR and CDR2 is FQNEAQ in the germline V gene (reference sequence). For the CDR3, the DNA is TGTGCCAGCAGCTCGACCGACAGGGGGAAAACTGAAGCTTTCTTT. It encodes CASSSTDRGKTEAFF. Combining the CDR3 with reference TRBV7-9 and TRBJ1-1 gives the whole variable domain DTGVSQNPRHKITKRGQNVTFRCDPISEHNRLYWYRQTLGQGPEFLTYFQNEAQLEKSRLLSDRFSAERPKGSFSTLEIQRTEQGDSAMYLCASSSTDRGKTEAFFGQGTRLTVV.

The rearrangement uses TRBV5-1 and TRBJ1-6; D may be TRBD1 (6 bases). The ends were cut back, 4 bases at V and 5 bases at J, with 13 bases in the middle. The CDR3 totals 15 residues. Germline V CDR1 and CDR2: SGHRS, YFSETQ. The CDR3 region has the DNA TGCGCCAGCAGCCCCCGACGGACAGATAATTCACCCCTCCACTTT. As protein: CASSPRRTDNSPLHF.

The CDR3 coding sequence is TGTGCCTGGAGCCTGGGGGACAGCTATGGCTACACCTTC. Its translation is CAWSLGDSYGYTF. The V call is TRBV30, the J call TRBJ1-2; 7 bases fit TRBD1. J lost 4 bases, V lost 3 bases, and 5 bases had no gene match. Germline-derived CDR1 and CDR2 are GTSNPN and SVGIG (reference sequence). The CDR3 consists of 13 residues.

The chain has TRBV18 and TRBJ1-1; a possible D gene is TRBD1 (5 bases). The CDR3 spans 16 residues. Trimming stripped 0 bases from V and 4 bases from J, with 15 bases between. Germline CDR1 and CDR2: KGHSH and LQKENI. CDR3 loop: CASSPPQAPGGTEAFF. The CDR3 nucleotides read TGTGCCAGCTCACCACCACAGGCTCCGGGGGGCACTGAAGCTTTCTTT.

This chain uses TRBV5-1 with TRBJ1-2, with 7 nucleotides matching TRBD1. The CDR3 has 14 amino acids. From germline, CDR1 is SGHRS and CDR2 YFSETQ. Germline trimming cut 4 bases from V and 4 bases from J; bases unmatched to any gene: 7. This CDR3 is CASSPPGDSYGYTF. CDR3 DNA sequence: TGCGCCAGCAGCCCCCCCGGGGACAGCTATGGCTACACCTTC.

The chain employs TRBV4-1 and TRBJ2-4; D remains unclear. The germline CDR1 and CDR2 sequences are MGHRA and YSYEKL. V was trimmed by 0 bases and J by 1 base, leaving 13 bases between them. This CDR3 is 17 amino acids long. The CDR3 DNA reads as TGCGCCAGCAGCCAAGATTGGGCAGGACCTGCCAAAAACATTCAGTACTTC. This gives the protein CASSQDWAGPAKNIQYF.

With respect to this clone: Other DNA sequences in this specimen translate into the identical CDR3. CDR3 bases: TGCGCCAGCAGTGGATCTAGCGGGGGGGAGACCCAGTACTTC. Residues: CASSGSSGGETQYF. This chain joins TRBV10-1 and TRBJ2-5, with 11 bases that match TRBD2. This CDR3 is built from 14 residues. Germline CDR1 and CDR2: WNHNN and SYGVQD (reference sequence). V shed 4 bases and J 5 bases; nucleotides not matched to a gene: 3.

The chain combines TRBV7-8 with TRBJ1-1; D is unclear. Trimming removed 10 bases from V and 8 bases from J, with 11 bases in between. CDR3 length: 10 amino acids. The V gene's germline CDR1 is SGHVS and CDR2 FQNEAQ. The CDR3 DNA reads as TGTGCCACCGTAGAACGGGAAGCTTTCTTT. This sequence encodes CATVEREAFF.

The CDR3 reads CASSPPQGRVNTEAFF. The CDR3, as DNA: TGTGCCAGCAGTCCCCCCCAGGGAAGGGTTAACACTGAAGCTTTCTTT. The chain couples TRBV27 to TRBJ1-1, with D possibly being TRBD1 (5 bases). The germline V and J ends were trimmed by 5 bases and 2 bases, with 18 bases remaining between them. CDR1 MNHEY and CDR2 SMNVEV come from the germline V gene (reference sequence). The CDR3 has 16 amino acids.

The sample holds one count of this clone. V usage is TRBV3-1 (or the pseudogene TRBV3-2) and J usage is TRBJ2-2; 8 positions agree with TRBD2. Germline assignment: CDR1 LGHDT and CDR2 YNNKEL (reference sequence). The CDR3 is 16 residues long. Unmatched junction bases numbered 12, after V lost 4 bases and J lost 8 bases. The DNA for the CDR3 is TGTGCCAGCAGCCTCCATACGGGACTAGGGACAGGGGAGCTGTTTTTT. Translating it yields CASSLHTGLGTGELFF.

The rearrangement joins TRBV3-1 (or the pseudogene TRBV3-2) to TRBJ2-3, with TRBD1 matching over 8 bases. From germline, CDR1 is LGHDT and CDR2 YNNKEL (reference sequence). This CDR3 contains 17 residues. V lost 6 bases and J lost 0; bases outside the gene matches: 11. The CDR3 DNA reads as TGTGCCAGCAGTAAATACTCCCGGGACAGGAGCACAGATACGCAGTATTTT. Residues: CASSKYSRDRSTDTQYF.

The rearrangement links TRBV29-1 to TRBJ2-5; 8 bases match TRBD1. CDR1 is SQVTM, CDR2 ANQGSEA, per germline. The V and J ends lost 7 bases and 5 bases, in that order; junction bases with no gene match: 12. The CDR3 spans 14 residues. CDR3 sequence: CSAEKRQGQETQYF. Written as DNA, the CDR3 is TGCAGCGCGGAAAAGCGACAGGGGCAGGAGACCCAGTACTTC.

The chain combines TRBV5-1 with TRBJ1-1; TRBD1 is a possible D gene (5 bases). The CDR3 covers 13 residues. With 4 bases removed from V and 8 bases from J, the gap between germline ends came to 15 bases. Looked up from germline, CDR1 is SGHRS and CDR2 is YFSETQ. This CDR3 reads CASSPRGPQEAFF. CDR3 nucleotide sequence: TGCGCCAGCAGCCCCCGGGGACCCCAGGAAGCTTTCTTT.

The V and J genes are TRBV7-6 and TRBJ1-3; 8 bases line up with TRBD1. Germline CDR1 reads SGHVS; CDR2 reads FNYEAQ. CDR3 length equals 16 residues. The V and J ends lost 2 bases and 2 bases, in that order; junction bases with no gene match: 5. CDR3: CASSLFSDRAGNTIYF. CDR3 nucleotide sequence: TGTGCCAGCAGCTTATTCTCGGACAGGGCTGGAAACACCATATATTTT.

V is TRBV24-1 and J is TRBJ2-3, with a tentative D call TRBD1 (6 bases). The V gene lost 6 bases and the J gene lost 3 bases, with 9 bases spanning the gap. The CDR3 consists of 13 residues. Per germline, CDR1 KGHDR and CDR2 SFDVKD. CDR3 sequence (DNA): TGTGCCACCAGTTTTAGGGGGACAGATACGCAGTATTTT. Translating it yields CATSFRGTDTQYF.

The chain combines TRBV6-4 with TRBJ2-1; 9 nucleotides agree with TRBD1. V lost 5 bases to trimming and J lost 7 bases; unmatched junction nucleotides: 3. CDR1 MRHNA and CDR2 SNTAGT come from the germline V gene. The CDR3 covers 13 residues. The CDR3 loop reads CASSRTGENEQFF. The CDR3 DNA follows: TGTGCCAGCAGTCGGACAGGGGAGAATGAGCAGTTCTTC.

This sequence joins TRBV5-6 and TRBJ1-2; D is undetermined. The germline CDR1 and CDR2 sequences are SGHDT and YYEEEE. This CDR3 spans 15 amino acids. Trimming left V 0 bases short and J 8 bases short, with 17 bases between. The CDR3 nucleotides are TGTGCCAGCAGCTTGGGGGTCGAGACCCCCGGGGGCTACACCTTC. Protein sequence: CASSLGVETPGGYTF.

The chain couples TRBV24-1 to TRBJ1-4; 10 positions agree with TRBD1. Looked up from germline, CDR1 is KGHDR and CDR2 is SFDVKD. This CDR3 region has 15 residues. Trimming at V came to 4 bases and at J to 6 bases, leaving 4 bases not matched to a gene. Here the CDR3 reads CATSDPGTGDEKLFF. The CDR3 DNA reads TGTGCCACCAGTGACCCCGGGACAGGGGATGAAAAACTGTTTTTT.

This rearrangement joins TRBV5-1 to TRBJ2-1; D not certain. The CDR3 spans 14 residues. V lost 6 bases and J lost 4, with 14 bases in between. Germline loops: CDR1 SGHRS, CDR2 YFSETQ. CDR3 protein: CASNLGDGYNEQFF. CDR3 coding DNA: TGCGCCAGCAACCTCGGTGACGGTTACAATGAGCAGTTCTTC. The whole variable domain, remainder taken from reference TRBV5-1 and TRBJ2-1, is KAGVTQTPRYLIKTRGQQVTLSCSPISGHRSVSWYQQTPGQGLQFLFEYFSETQRNKGNFPGRFSGRQFSNSRSEMNVSTLELGDSALYLCASNLGDGYNEQFFGPGTRLTVL.

The gene calls are TRBV2 and TRBJ1-4; no clear D. The CDR3 contains 12 residues. CDR1 and CDR2 (germline): SNHLY, FYNNEI. The V end was cut by 7 bases, the J end by 4 bases, with 7 bases between. CDR3 sequence: CASMGSNEKLFF. Written as DNA, the CDR3 is TGTGCCAGCATGGGGAGTAATGAAAAACTGTTTTTT.